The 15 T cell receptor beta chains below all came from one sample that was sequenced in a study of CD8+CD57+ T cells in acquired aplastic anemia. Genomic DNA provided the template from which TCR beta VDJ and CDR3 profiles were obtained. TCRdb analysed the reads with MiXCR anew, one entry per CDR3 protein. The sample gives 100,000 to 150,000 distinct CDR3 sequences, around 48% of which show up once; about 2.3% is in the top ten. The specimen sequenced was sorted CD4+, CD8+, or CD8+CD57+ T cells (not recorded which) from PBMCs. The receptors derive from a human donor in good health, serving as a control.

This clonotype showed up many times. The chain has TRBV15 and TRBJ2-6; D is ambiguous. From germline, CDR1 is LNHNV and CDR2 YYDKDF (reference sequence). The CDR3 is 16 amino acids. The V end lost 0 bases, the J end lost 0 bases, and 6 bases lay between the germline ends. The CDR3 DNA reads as TGTGCCACCAGCAGAGATCAAGGCTCTGGGGCCAACGTCCTGACTTTC. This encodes CATSRDQGSGANVLTF.

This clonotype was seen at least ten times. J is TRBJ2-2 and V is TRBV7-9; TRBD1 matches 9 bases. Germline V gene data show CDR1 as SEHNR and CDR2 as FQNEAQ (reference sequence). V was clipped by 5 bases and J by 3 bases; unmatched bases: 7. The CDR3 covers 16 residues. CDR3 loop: CASSRTGERYTGELFF. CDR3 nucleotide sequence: TGTGCCAGCAGCAGGACAGGGGAACGGTACACCGGGGAGCTGTTTTTT.

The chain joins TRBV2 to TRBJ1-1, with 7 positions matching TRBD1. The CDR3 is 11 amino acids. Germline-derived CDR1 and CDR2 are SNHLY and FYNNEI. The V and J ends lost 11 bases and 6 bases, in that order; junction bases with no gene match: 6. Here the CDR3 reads CAGGTASEAFF. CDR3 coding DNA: TGTGCCGGGGGGACAGCATCTGAAGCTTTCTTT.

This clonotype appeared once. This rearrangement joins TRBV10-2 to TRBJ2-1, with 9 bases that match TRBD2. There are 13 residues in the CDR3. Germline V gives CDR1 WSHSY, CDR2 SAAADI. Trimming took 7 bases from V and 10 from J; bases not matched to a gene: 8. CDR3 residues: CASTKGLAGEQFF. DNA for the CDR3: TGCGCCAGCACCAAAGGGCTAGCGGGAGAGCAGTTCTTC.

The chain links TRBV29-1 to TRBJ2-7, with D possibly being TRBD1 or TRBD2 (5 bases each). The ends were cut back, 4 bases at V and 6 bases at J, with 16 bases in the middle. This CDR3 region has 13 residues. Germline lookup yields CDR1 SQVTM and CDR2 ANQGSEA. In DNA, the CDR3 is TGCAGCGTTGTGGGGCAGGGACGGGGCGAGCAGTACTTC. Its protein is CSVVGQGRGEQYF.

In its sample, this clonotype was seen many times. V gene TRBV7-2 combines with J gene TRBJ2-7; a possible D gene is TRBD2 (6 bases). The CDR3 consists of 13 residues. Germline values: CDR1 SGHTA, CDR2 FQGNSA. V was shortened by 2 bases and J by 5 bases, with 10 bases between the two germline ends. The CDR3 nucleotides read TGTGCCAGCAGCTTAAACCGGAGGGACGAGCAGTACTTC. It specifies CASSLNRRDEQYF.

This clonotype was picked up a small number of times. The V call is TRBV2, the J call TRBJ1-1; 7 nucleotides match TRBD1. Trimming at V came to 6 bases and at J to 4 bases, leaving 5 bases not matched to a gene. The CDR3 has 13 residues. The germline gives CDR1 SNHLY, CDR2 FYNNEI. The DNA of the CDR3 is TGTGCCAGCAGGAGACAGGGTTCCACTGAAGCTTTCTTT. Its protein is CASRRQGSTEAFF.

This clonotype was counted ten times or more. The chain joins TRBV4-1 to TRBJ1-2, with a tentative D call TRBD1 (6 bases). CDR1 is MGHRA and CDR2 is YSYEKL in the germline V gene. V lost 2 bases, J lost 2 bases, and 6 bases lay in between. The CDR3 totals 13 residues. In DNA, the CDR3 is TGCGCCAGCAGCCAAACAGGGAACTATGGCTACACCTTC. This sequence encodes CASSQTGNYGYTF.

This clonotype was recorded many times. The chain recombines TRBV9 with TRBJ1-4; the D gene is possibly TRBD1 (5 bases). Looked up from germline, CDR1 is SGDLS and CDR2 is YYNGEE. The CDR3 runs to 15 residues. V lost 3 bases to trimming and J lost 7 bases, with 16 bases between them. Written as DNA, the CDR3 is TGTGCCAGCAGCGCCCAACGGGGGGGAGGTGAAAAACTGTTTTTT. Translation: CASSAQRGGGEKLFF.

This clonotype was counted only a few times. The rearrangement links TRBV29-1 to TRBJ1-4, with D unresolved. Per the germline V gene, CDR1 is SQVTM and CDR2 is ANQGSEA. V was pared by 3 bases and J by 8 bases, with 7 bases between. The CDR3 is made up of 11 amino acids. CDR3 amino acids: CSVDSGEKLFF. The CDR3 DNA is TGCAGCGTTGACTCGGGAGAAAAACTGTTTTTT.

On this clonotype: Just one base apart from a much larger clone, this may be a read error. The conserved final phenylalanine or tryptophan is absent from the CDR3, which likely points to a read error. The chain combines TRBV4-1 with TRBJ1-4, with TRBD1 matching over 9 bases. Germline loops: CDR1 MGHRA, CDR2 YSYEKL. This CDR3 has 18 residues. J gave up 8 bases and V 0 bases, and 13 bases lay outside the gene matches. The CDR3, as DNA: TGCGCCAGCAGCCAAGAGGGACAGGGAGAGGTGGGAAGGGAAAAACTGTTTCTT. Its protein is CASSQEGQGEVGREKLFL.

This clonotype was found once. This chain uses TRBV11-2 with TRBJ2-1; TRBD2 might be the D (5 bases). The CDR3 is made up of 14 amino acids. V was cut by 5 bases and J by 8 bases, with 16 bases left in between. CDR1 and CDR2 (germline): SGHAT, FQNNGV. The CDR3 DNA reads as TGTGCCAGCAGCACAAGGACTCGCGCGGATGAGCAGTTCTTC. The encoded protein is CASSTRTRADEQFF.

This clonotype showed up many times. CDR3 sequence (DNA): TGTGCCACCAGCGCCGGTGATACGCAGTATTTT. Protein: CATSAGDTQYF. This chain links TRBV24-1 with TRBJ2-3, with D unclear. CDR1 is KGHDR and CDR2 is SFDVKD in the germline V gene. This CDR3 has 11 residues. Trimming cost V 7 bases and J 6 bases, with 7 bases left between them.

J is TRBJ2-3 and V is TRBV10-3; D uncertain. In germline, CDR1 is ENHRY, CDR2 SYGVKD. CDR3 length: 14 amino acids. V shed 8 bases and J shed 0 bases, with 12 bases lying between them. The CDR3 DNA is TGTGCCATCCGTGCAGGAGTAAGCACAGATACGCAGTATTTT. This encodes CAIRAGVSTDTQYF.

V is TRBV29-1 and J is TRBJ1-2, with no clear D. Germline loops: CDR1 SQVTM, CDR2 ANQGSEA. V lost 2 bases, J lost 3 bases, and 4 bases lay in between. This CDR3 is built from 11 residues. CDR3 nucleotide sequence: TGCAGCGTTGAAACGGACTATGGCTACACCTTC. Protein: CSVETDYGYTF.